This TCR beta chain was recorded in a study of blood T cell repertoires in COVID-19. Study overall: COVID-19 samples, acute and convalescent, were from the United States, Italy and Spain. Sources were T cells, B-cell-depleted T cells, or PBMCs; the material itself was cDNA or gDNA.

J was trimmed by 6 bases and V by 6 bases; bases with no gene match: 14. The CDR3 totals 17 residues. Germline V gives CDR1 MDHEN, CDR2 SYDVKM. In the original processing: Researchers report that nucleated cell counts were estimated from reference gene primer amplification. Assay: immunoSEQ multiplex PCR; the TCRdb copy retains only in-frame clones and omits some. Clonal size and the V and J genes are those of that table, whereas D and trimming came from the DNA. The sample contains approximately 170,000 clones, around 81% of which appear only once. The specimen sequenced was peripheral blood. The TCR sequence derives from a man aged 60 to 75 with active or convalescent COVID-19. The chain links TRBV28 to TRBJ2-7; the match to TRBD2 covers 13 bases. In DNA, the CDR3 is TGTGCCAGCAGCCCACGTCCGGGACTAGCGGGATCCCCCGAGCAGTACTTC. Its translation: CASSPRPGLAGSPEQYF.